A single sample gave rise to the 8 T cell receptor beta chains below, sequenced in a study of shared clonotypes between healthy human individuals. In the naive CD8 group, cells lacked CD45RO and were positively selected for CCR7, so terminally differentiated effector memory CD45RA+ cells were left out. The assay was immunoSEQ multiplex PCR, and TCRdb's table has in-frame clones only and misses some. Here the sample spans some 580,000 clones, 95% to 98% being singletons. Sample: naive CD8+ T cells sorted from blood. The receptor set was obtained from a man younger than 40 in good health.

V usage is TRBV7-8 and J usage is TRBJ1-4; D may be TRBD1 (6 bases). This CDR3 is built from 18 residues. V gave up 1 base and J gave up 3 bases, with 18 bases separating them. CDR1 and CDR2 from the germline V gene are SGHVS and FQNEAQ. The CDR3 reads CASSLEIGGAVANEKLFF. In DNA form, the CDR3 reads TGTGCCAGCAGCTTAGAAATTGGGGGGGCGGTGGCTAATGAAAAACTGTTTTTT.

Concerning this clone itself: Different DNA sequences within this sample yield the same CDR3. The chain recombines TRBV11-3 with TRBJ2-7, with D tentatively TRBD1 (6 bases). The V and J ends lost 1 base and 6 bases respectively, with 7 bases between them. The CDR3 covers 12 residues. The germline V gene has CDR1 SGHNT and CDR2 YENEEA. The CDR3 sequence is CASSLGGGEQYF. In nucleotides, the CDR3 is TGTGCCAGCAGCTTAGGAGGGGGCGAGCAGTACTTC.

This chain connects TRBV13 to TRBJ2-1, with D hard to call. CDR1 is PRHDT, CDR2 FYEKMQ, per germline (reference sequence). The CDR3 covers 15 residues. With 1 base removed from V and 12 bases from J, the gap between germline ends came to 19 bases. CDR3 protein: CASSLDDSIIIGQFF. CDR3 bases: TGTGCCAGCAGCTTAGATGACTCCATAATAATCGGGCAGTTCTTC.

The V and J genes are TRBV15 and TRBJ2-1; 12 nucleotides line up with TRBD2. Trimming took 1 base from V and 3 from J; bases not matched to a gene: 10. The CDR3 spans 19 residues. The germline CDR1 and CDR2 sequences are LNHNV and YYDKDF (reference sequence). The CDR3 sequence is CATSRAQASGRAFYNEQFF. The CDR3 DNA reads TGTGCCACCAGCAGAGCCCAAGCTAGCGGGAGGGCCTTCTACAATGAGCAGTTCTTC.

CDR3 DNA sequence: TGTGCCAGCAAGGGAACTGGGTACGAGCAGTACTTC. As protein: CASKGTGYEQYF. The chain is built from TRBV6-5 and TRBJ2-7; D unresolved. Germline CDR1 and CDR2: MNHEY and SVGAGI. This CDR3 is 12 amino acids long. V was shortened by 7 bases and J by 4 bases, with 11 bases between the two germline ends.

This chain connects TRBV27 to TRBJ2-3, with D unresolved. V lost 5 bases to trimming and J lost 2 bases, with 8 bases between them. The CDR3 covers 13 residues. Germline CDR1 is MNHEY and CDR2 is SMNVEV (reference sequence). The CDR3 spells CASSNGITDTQYF. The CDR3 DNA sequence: TGTGCCAGCAGTAATGGGATCACAGATACGCAGTATTTT.

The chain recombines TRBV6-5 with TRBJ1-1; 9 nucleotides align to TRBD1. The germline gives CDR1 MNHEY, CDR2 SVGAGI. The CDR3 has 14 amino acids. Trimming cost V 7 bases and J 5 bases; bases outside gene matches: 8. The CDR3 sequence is CASNPTTGGTEAFF. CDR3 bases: TGTGCCAGCAACCCTACGACAGGGGGTACTGAAGCTTTCTTT.

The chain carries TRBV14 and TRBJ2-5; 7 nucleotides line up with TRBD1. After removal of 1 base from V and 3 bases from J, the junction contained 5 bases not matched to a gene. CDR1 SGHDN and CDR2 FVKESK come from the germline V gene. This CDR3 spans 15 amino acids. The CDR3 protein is CASSQVTGTEETQYF. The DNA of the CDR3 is TGTGCCAGCAGCCAAGTGACCGGGACAGAAGAGACCCAGTACTTC.